Listed below are T cell receptor beta chains from one sample, sequenced in a study of T cell responses to AZD1222 COVID-19 vaccine. Measured with immunoSEQ multiplex PCR; TCRdb has only the in-frame clones, and not every one. The sample comprises roughly 49,000 clones, over 60% of which are singletons, and roughly 7.2% rests with the top ten. The source was peripheral blood, collected on day 0 of AZD1222 vaccination. The receptors originated from an adult in good health. Both conserved end residues are part of each CDR3. D genes are given only for firm matches. Clone size is not always given. Where it is, it says once, few, many or a class for expanded clones.

j_gene	abundance	v_gene	d_gene	CDR3nt	CDR3aa
TRBJ1-2	once	TRBV28	NA	TGTGCCAGCAGTTTAAGTCGCGTAGAATATGGCTACACCTTC	CASSLSRVEYGYTF
TRBJ1-1	NA	TRBV27	NA	TGTGCCAGCAGCACTTGGGACGGCCAAGAAGCTTTCTTT	CASSTWDGQEAFF
TRBJ2-6	few	TRBV7-9	NA	TGTGCCAGCAGCTCTATCAGGGATTCCGGGGCCAACGTCCTGACTTTC	CASSSIRDSGANVLTF
TRBJ2-7	NA	TRBV28	TRBD2	TGTGCCAGCAGTTTACCGTATAGCGGGAGATACGAGCAGTACTTC	CASSLPYSGRYEQYF
TRBJ1-2	few	TRBV4-1	TRBD1	TGCGCCAGCAGCCACTTATTAAGGTCCGGGACAGGTAACCTCTATGGCTACACCTTC	CASSHLLRSGTGNLYGYTF
TRBJ2-5	few	TRBV25-1	TRBD1	TGTGCCAGCAGTGAATATAGGGGGCGTCGGGAGACCCAGTACTTC	CASSEYRGRRETQYF
TRBJ1-4	few	TRBV12-3/TRBV12-4	NA	TGTGCCAGCAAGACGGGCAATGAAAAACTGTTTTTT	CASKTGNEKLFF
TRBJ1-2	NA	TRBV7-8	TRBD1	TGTGCCCTCAGGGACAGAGACGCTGGCTACACCTTC	CALRDRDAGYTF
TRBJ2-1	NA	TRBV19	TRBD2	TGTGCCAGTACCAACGGACTAGCGGGAGGAAGCAATGAGCAGTTCTTC	CASTNGLAGGSNEQFF
TRBJ1-5	NA	TRBV6-1	TRBD1	TGTGCCAGCACCGGGACAGGGGTTCAGCCCCAGCATTTT	CASTGTGVQPQHF
TRBJ2-5	NA	TRBV8-2	NA	TGTGGCAGCACATCCGCAGCCCCTCCTCGGGGCCGCCTAGAGACCCAGTACTTC	CGSTSAAPPRGRLETQYF
TRBJ1-5	NA	TRBV18	NA	TGTGCCAGCTCACAGAGAAGGGTCTCCAGCCATCAGCCCCAGCATTTT	CASSQRRVSSHQPQHF
TRBJ2-5	NA	TRBV25-1	TRBD1	TGTGCCAGCAGTGACCTTCAGGGGGTTCGAGAGACCCAGTACTTC	CASSDLQGVRETQYF
TRBJ2-1	NA	TRBV19	TRBD2	TGTGCCAGTAGTATTCAAGCGGGAGGCTACAATGAGCAGTTCTTC	CASSIQAGGYNEQFF
TRBJ1-1	NA	TRBV5-1	NA	TGCGCCAGCAGCTTGCAATTGGACCTGAACACTGAAGCTTTCTTT	CASSLQLDLNTEAFF
TRBJ1-4	NA	TRBV30	TRBD1	TGTGCCTGGTCCAGGGGGCCGGGCGAAAAACTGTTTTTT	CAWSRGPGEKLFF
TRBJ1-3	NA	TRBV18	NA	TGTGCCAGCTCACCATTCGGACCTGGAAACACCATATATTTT	CASSPFGPGNTIYF
TRBJ2-2	NA	TRBV30	NA	TGTGCCTGGGGGACCGGGACCCTCGCCGGGGAGCTGTTTTTT	CAWGTGTLAGELFF
TRBJ1-1	NA	TRBV11-2	NA	TGTGCCAGCAGCCGTCCGGTTTGGGGCGCGGACACTGAAGCTTTCTTT	CASSRPVWGADTEAFF
TRBJ2-2	few	TRBV6-5	NA	TGTGCCAGCGGAGCGAACACCGGGGAGCTGTTTTTT	CASGANTGELFF
TRBJ1-6	once	TRBV11-2	NA	TGTGCCAGCAGCTTAGAATGGGATTCACCCCTCCACTTT	CASSLEWDSPLHF
TRBJ2-7	NA	TRBV5-1	NA	TGCGCCAGCAGCCTTGGGGACAAAGCCTACGAGCAGTACTTC	CASSLGDKAYEQYF
TRBJ2-1	NA	TRBV10-2	TRBD2	TGCGCCAGCGAGCGGGGACCCTCTTACAATGAGCAGTTCTTC	CASERGPSYNEQFF
TRBJ2-2	NA	TRBV19	NA	TGTGCCAGTAGGAGAGGGGTCCTGGACACCGGGGAGCTGTTTTTT	CASRRGVLDTGELFF
TRBJ1-1	NA	TRBV19	NA	TGTGCCAGTAGTATTCTTGACGCGGGCGACACTGAAGCTTTCTTT	CASSILDAGDTEAFF
TRBJ2-1	once	TRBV24-1	TRBD2	TGTGCCACCAGTAGCAGGACTAGCGGGAGTAGGTCCTACAATGAGCAGTTCTTC	CATSSRTSGSRSYNEQFF
TRBJ2-1	NA	TRBV6-1	TRBD2	TGTGCCAGCAGTGAACAAGGACTAGCGGGAGCTGAGCAGTTCTTC	CASSEQGLAGAEQFF